A single sample is the source of the 31 T cell receptor beta chains below, sequenced in a study of beta chain features in type 1 diabetes. Sequenced material consisted of expressed TCRB transcripts (all of the isolated RNA was reverse transcribed). Profiling relied on immunoSEQ multiplex PCR, and the TCRdb table lists in-frame clones only, not all of them. Of hundreds of thousands of clones in the sample, 10% to 15% were seen once. Study-wide results and limits: All four CD4+ subsets from Type 1 diabetes patients carried moderately but significantly shorter TCRB CDR3s.

These receptors lack a known antigen. The specimen was naive CD4+ T cells from blood. Receptor source: a young woman with type 1 diabetes.

In its sample, this clone was seen once. The rearrangement links TRBV5-1 to TRBJ2-3, with unresolved D. V dropped 0 bases and J dropped 4 bases, with 6 bases sitting between them. The CDR3 extends over 13 amino acids. The germline CDR1 and CDR2 sequences are SGHRS and YFSETQ. The CDR3 sequence is CASSLGASDTQYF. The CDR3 nucleotides read TGCGCCAGCAGCTTGGGGGCCTCAGATACGCAGTATTTT. Complete variable domain (other parts from reference TRBV5-1 and TRBJ2-3): KAGVTQTPRYLIKTRGQQVTLSCSPISGHRSVSWYQQTPGQGLQFLFEYFSETQRNKGNFPGRFSGRQFSNSRSEMNVSTLELGDSALYLCASSLGASDTQYFGPGTRLTVL.

This clone was observed a few times. The identical CDR3 is also encoded by other nucleotide sequences in the sample. The J gene is TRBJ1-1, the V gene TRBV29-1, with 8 bases identical to TRBD1. The length of the CDR3 is 13 residues. Per germline, CDR1 SQVTM and CDR2 ANQGSEA. Trimming removed 6 bases from V and 2 bases from J; junction bases left unmatched: 5. Here the CDR3 DNA reads TGCAGCGTGGGACAGGTTTTAAACACTGAAGCTTTCTTT. Amino acid sequence: CSVGQVLNTEAFF.

This sequence joins TRBV2 and TRBJ2-2; tentative D call: TRBD2 (5 bases). This CDR3 contains 14 residues. CDR1 and CDR2 (germline): SNHLY, FYNNEI. The ends were cut back, 6 bases at V and 1 base at J, with 9 bases in the middle. DNA for the CDR3: TGTGCCAGCAGGCGGACTCAGAACACCGGGGAGCTGTTTTTT. Translating it yields CASRRTQNTGELFF.

The sample holds a few counts of this clone. This chain uses TRBV5-1 with TRBJ1-2; D is unresolved. Germline V lookup: CDR1 SGHRS, CDR2 YFSETQ. The V gene lost 0 bases and the J gene lost 6 bases, with 9 bases spanning the gap. The CDR3 covers 13 residues. The CDR3 nucleotides read TGCGCCAGCAGCTTGGGCAGGATGGATGGCTACACCTTC. It codes for CASSLGRMDGYTF. The variable domain in full, completed from reference TRBV5-1 and TRBJ1-2, reads KAGVTQTPRYLIKTRGQQVTLSCSPISGHRSVSWYQQTPGQGLQFLFEYFSETQRNKGNFPGRFSGRQFSNSRSEMNVSTLELGDSALYLCASSLGRMDGYTFGSGTRLTVV.

This clone occurred a few times. J is TRBJ2-5 and V is TRBV9, with TRBD2 identical over 14 bases. The V and J ends lost 0 bases and 5 bases, in that order; junction bases with no gene match: 6. The germline V gene has CDR1 SGDLS and CDR2 YYNGEE. This CDR3 is built from 17 residues. The CDR3 is CASSVGGTSGGWETQYF. The CDR3 DNA reads TGTGCCAGCAGCGTAGGAGGGACTAGCGGGGGTTGGGAGACCCAGTACTTC.

The rearrangement joins TRBV15 to TRBJ1-2; the D gene is possibly TRBD1 (5 bases). Germline V gives CDR1 LNHNV, CDR2 YYDKDF (reference sequence). The CDR3 length is 15 residues. Trimming shortened V by 0 bases and J by 6 bases, and 14 bases separated the two germline ends. CDR3 bases: TGTGCCACCAGCAGAGATGCTCAGGGAGGCAATGGCTACACCTTC. It is translated as CATSRDAQGGNGYTF. Variable domain in full (rest from reference TRBV15 and TRBJ1-2): DAMVIQNPRYQVTQFGKPVTLSCSQTLNHNVMYWYQQKSSQAPKLLFHYYDKDFNNEADTPDNFQSRRPNTSFCFLDIRSPGLGDTAMYLCATSRDAQGGNGYTFGSGTRLTVV.

Here the CDR3 reads CASSLGASGIIGAETQYF. Here the CDR3 DNA reads TGTGCCAGCAGCTTAGGGGCTAGCGGAATTATAGGGGCAGAGACCCAGTACTTC. The rearrangement links TRBV11-3 to TRBJ2-5; the match to TRBD2 covers 7 bases. Trimming removed 1 base from V and 4 bases from J; junction bases left unmatched: 15. The CDR3 has 18 residues. The V gene's germline CDR1 is SGHNT and CDR2 YENEEA. The whole variable domain, remainder taken from reference TRBV11-3 and TRBJ2-5, is EAGVVQSPRYKIIEKKQPVAFWCNPISGHNTLYWYLQNLGQGPELLIRYENEEAVDDSQLPKDRFSAERLKGVDSTLKIQPAELGDSAVYLCASSLGASGIIGAETQYFGPGTRLLVL.

This clone was detected only a few times. The rearrangement links TRBV9 to TRBJ2-3, with 7 nucleotides matching TRBD2. Looked up from germline, CDR1 is SGDLS and CDR2 is YYNGEE. Trimming cost V 5 bases and J 6 bases; bases outside gene matches: 12. The CDR3 is 15 residues long. The CDR3 sequence: CASSGERGRGDTQYF. In DNA form, the CDR3 reads TGTGCCAGCAGTGGTGAGCGGGGTCGAGGCGATACGCAGTATTTT.

This clone was observed a few times. J is TRBJ2-3 and V is TRBV19, with a possible D match to TRBD2 (5 bases). Germline V CDR1 and CDR2: LNHDA, SQIVND (reference sequence). V lost 7 bases and J 7 bases, leaving 9 bases between the germline ends. This CDR3 comprises 11 residues. CDR3: CASTERNTQYF. For the CDR3, the DNA is TGTGCCAGTACTGAGCGGAATACGCAGTATTTT. Full variable domain (missing parts from reference TRBV19 and TRBJ2-3): DGGITQSPKYLFRKEGQNVTLSCEQNLNHDAMYWYRQDPGQGLRLIYYSQIVNDFQKGDIAEGYSVSREKKESFPLTVTSAQKNPTAFYLCASTERNTQYFGPGTRLTVL.

In this sample, this clone turned up a few times. The rearrangement joins TRBV6-6 to TRBJ2-1; 11 bases are a match to TRBD2. The CDR3 sequence is 14 residues long. Germline CDR1 and CDR2: MNHNY and SVGAGI (reference sequence). V was clipped by 9 bases and J by 6 bases; unmatched bases: 7. As DNA, the CDR3 is TGTGCCAGTCACGGGACTAGCGGACTCAATGAGCAGTTCTTC. It is translated as CASHGTSGLNEQFF.

The V call is TRBV2, the J call TRBJ2-3; D gene uncertain. The germline V and J ends were trimmed by 8 bases and 1 base, with 13 bases remaining between them. Germline-derived CDR1 and CDR2 are SNHLY and FYNNEI. The CDR3 contains 14 residues. CDR3: CASRWQEGTDTQYF. The CDR3 DNA reads TGTGCCAGCCGGTGGCAGGAAGGCACAGATACGCAGTATTTT.

This clone was detected a few times. V gene TRBV9 combines with J gene TRBJ2-7, with TRBD1 identical over 8 bases. Germline loops: CDR1 SGDLS, CDR2 YYNGEE. V dropped 0 bases and J dropped 6; count of bases not matched to a gene: 5. The CDR3 runs 14 residues. CDR3 region: CASSVETGVGEQYF. The CDR3 nucleotides are TGTGCCAGCAGCGTAGAGACAGGGGTCGGCGAGCAGTACTTC.

The chain uses TRBV9 and TRBJ1-5; no definite D call. CDR3 length: 12 residues. Germline V lookup: CDR1 SGDLS, CDR2 YYNGEE. Between the trimmed V and J ends, which lost 3 bases and 6 bases, there was a span of 7 bases. Here the CDR3 DNA reads TGTGCCAGCAGCGCGCCGGGTCAGCCCCAGCATTTT. As protein: CASSAPGQPQHF.

The chain joins TRBV15 to TRBJ2-7; D is ambiguous. V was pared by 2 bases and J by 0 bases, with 11 bases between. Per germline, CDR1 LNHNV and CDR2 YYDKDF (reference sequence). The CDR3 has 15 residues. CDR3 loop: CATSRFSESSYEQYF. CDR3 in DNA: TGTGCCACCAGCAGATTCTCCGAGAGCTCCTACGAGCAGTACTTC.

A remark on this clone: One junction end disagrees with the germline gene, perhaps due to a read error. The rearrangement links TRBV7-2 to TRBJ2-7; TRBD2 agrees at 7 bases. Germline V gene data show CDR1 as SGHTA and CDR2 as FQGNSA. There are 15 residues in the CDR3. This CDR3 reads CASSIALPQAGEQYF. DNA of the CDR3: TGTGCCAGCAGCATAGCCTTACCACAAGCGGGGGAGCAGTACTTC.

The sample holds a few counts of this clone. The V gene is TRBV4-3, the J gene TRBJ1-2; 9 bases fit TRBD1. The CDR3 has 14 residues. The germline CDR1 and CDR2 sequences are LGHNA and YSLEER. V lost 2 bases, J lost 4 bases, and 2 bases stayed unmatched. CDR3 sequence: CASSQSDRGYGYTF. CDR3 coding DNA: TGCGCCAGCAGCCAATCGGACAGGGGCTATGGCTACACCTTC.

This clone was seen more than once but under ten times. The genes are TRBV2 and TRBJ1-2; D is uncertain. CDR1 and CDR2 from the germline V gene are SNHLY and FYNNEI. The V end was cut by 8 bases, the J end by 5 bases, with 6 bases between. The CDR3 is 10 amino acids. The CDR3 DNA reads as TGTGCCAGCCAGGCTTATGGCTACACCTTC. Translated: CASQAYGYTF.

This chain connects TRBV5-1 to TRBJ1-1; no reliable D call. Germline V gene lookup returns CDR1 SGHRS and CDR2 YFSETQ. The CDR3 has 14 residues. V was clipped by 3 bases and J by 2 bases, with 11 bases between them. The CDR3 DNA reads TGCGCCAGCAGCTCCTCGGGTTCAAACACTGAAGCTTTCTTT. Translation: CASSSSGSNTEAFF. The full variable domain, in which reference TRBV5-1 and TRBJ1-1 provide the parts outside the CDR3, is KAGVTQTPRYLIKTRGQQVTLSCSPISGHRSVSWYQQTPGQGLQFLFEYFSETQRNKGNFPGRFSGRQFSNSRSEMNVSTLELGDSALYLCASSSSGSNTEAFFGQGTRLTVV.

This clone showed up just a few times. The gene calls are TRBV7-9 and TRBJ1-2; 10 bases align to TRBD1. This CDR3 spans 12 amino acids. V shed 6 bases and J 8 bases; nucleotides not matched to a gene: 3. The germline gives CDR1 SEHNR, CDR2 FQNEAQ (reference sequence). The CDR3 spells CASSDRGQGYTF. The CDR3 nucleotides read TGTGCCAGCAGTGACAGGGGGCAAGGCTACACCTTC. Using reference TRBV7-9 and TRBJ1-2 for the parts outside the CDR3, the full variable domain is DTGVSQNPRHKITKRGQNVTFRCDPISEHNRLYWYRQTLGQGPEFLTYFQNEAQLEKSRLLSDRFSAERPKGSFSTLEIQRTEQGDSAMYLCASSDRGQGYTFGSGTRLTVV.

There are a few counts of this clone. The J gene is TRBJ1-1, the V gene TRBV25-1, with 10 positions matching TRBD1. In germline, CDR1 is MGHDK, CDR2 SYGVNS. J was trimmed by 0 bases and V by 2 bases; bases with no gene match: 0. The CDR3 totals 15 residues. This CDR3 reads CASSEGTGVNTEAFF. Here the CDR3 DNA reads TGTGCCAGCAGTGAAGGGACAGGGGTGAACACTGAAGCTTTCTTT.

The rearrangement links TRBV5-1 to TRBJ2-5; 9 bases are shared with TRBD1. The germline CDR1 and CDR2 sequences are SGHRS and YFSETQ. V was clipped by 2 bases and J by 0 bases; unmatched bases: 5. The CDR3 is 16 residues long. CDR3 coding DNA: TGCGCCAGCAGCTTAGGGACAGGGCCCTACCAAGAGACCCAGTACTTC. Encoded protein: CASSLGTGPYQETQYF.

This clone turned up a few times. This sequence joins TRBV11-1 and TRBJ2-7; 8 bases align to TRBD1. J was trimmed by 6 bases and V by 3 bases; bases with no gene match: 13. This CDR3 has 16 amino acids. Germline V gene sequence: CDR1 SGHAT, CDR2 FQDESV (reference sequence). CDR3 loop: CASSFPLLSTGVEQYF. CDR3 in DNA: TGTGCCAGCAGCTTTCCATTATTGTCGACAGGGGTCGAGCAGTACTTC. Looking up the rest from reference TRBV11-1 and TRBJ2-7 gives the full variable domain: EAEVAQSPRYKITEKSQAVAFWCDPISGHATLYWYRQILGQGPELLVQFQDESVVDDSQLPKDRFSAERLKGVDSTLKIQPAELGDSAMYLCASSFPLLSTGVEQYFGPGTRLTVT.

This clone was counted a few times. The V call is TRBV7-2, the J call TRBJ1-2; maybe TRBD1 (5 bases). The CDR3 contains 13 residues. The germline CDR1 and CDR2 sequences are SGHTA and FQGNSA. Trimming stripped 5 bases from V and 4 bases from J, with 11 bases between. The CDR3 DNA follows: TGTGCCAGCAGCCTACAGGACCCCTATGGCTACACCTTC. Translating it yields CASSLQDPYGYTF. The complete variable domain, with remaining parts taken from reference TRBV7-2 and TRBJ1-2, reads GAGVSQSPSNKVTEKGKDVELRCDPISGHTALYWYRQSLGQGLEFLIYFQGNSAPDKSGLPSDRFSAERTGGSVSTLTIQRTQQEDSAVYLCASSLQDPYGYTFGSGTRLTVV.

The V call is TRBV18, the J call TRBJ1-2; possibly TRBD1 for D (6 bases). The V gene lost 1 base and the J gene lost 6 bases, with 9 bases spanning the gap. Germline values: CDR1 KGHSH, CDR2 LQKENI. CDR3 length: 13 amino acids. DNA for the CDR3: TGTGCCAGCTCACCACGGGACAAGGATGGCTACACCTTC. Its protein is CASSPRDKDGYTF.

V and J are TRBV20-1 and TRBJ2-4; D is possibly TRBD1 (5 bases). Germline V gene lookup returns CDR1 DFQATT and CDR2 SNEGSKA (reference sequence). The CDR3 loop spans 11 amino acids. V was shortened by 7 bases and J by 8 bases, with 12 bases between the two germline ends. The CDR3 DNA is TGCAGTGTATCCAGGGCGGACATTCAGTACTTC. Translating gives CSVSRADIQYF.

In its sample, this clone was seen a few times. Written as DNA, the CDR3 is TGTGCCAGCTCGGCCGGGACAGCTGGGGCCAACGTCCTGACTTTC. As protein: CASSAGTAGANVLTF. The chain links TRBV18 to TRBJ2-6, with 7 bases aligning to TRBD1. CDR1 is KGHSH, CDR2 LQKENI, per germline. V lost 6 bases to trimming and J lost 2 bases; unmatched junction nucleotides: 4. There are 15 residues in the CDR3.

The chain links TRBV5-1 to TRBJ1-1, with D uncertain. V lost 0 bases and J lost 8, with 5 bases in between. The germline gives CDR1 SGHRS, CDR2 YFSETQ. The CDR3 consists of 11 residues. The DNA of the CDR3 is TGCGCCAGCAGCTTGGAGACAGAAGCTTTCTTT. Amino acid sequence: CASSLETEAFF.

This clone was seen a few times. The V gene is TRBV2, the J gene TRBJ1-1; D is ambiguous. The germline V and J ends were trimmed by 4 bases and 1 base, with 7 bases remaining between them. The germline CDR1 and CDR2 sequences are SNHLY and FYNNEI. CDR3 length: 13 amino acids. The CDR3 DNA follows: TGTGCCAGCAGTGGCCACAAGAACACTGAAGCTTTCTTT. Its translation: CASSGHKNTEAFF.

The rearrangement uses TRBV7-9 and TRBJ2-7; D gene ambiguous. The CDR3 is 15 residues long. Trimming shortened V by 3 bases and J by 0 bases, and 12 bases separated the two germline ends. CDR1 is SEHNR, CDR2 FQNEAQ, per germline (reference sequence). The DNA for the CDR3 is TGTGCCAGCAGCTTGGCTGACTGGAGCTCCTACGAGCAGTACTTC. Translation: CASSLADWSSYEQYF.

There are a few counts of this clone. The gene calls are TRBV30 and TRBJ2-7; D gene unclear. Germline CDR1 reads GTSNPN; CDR2 reads SVGIG (reference sequence). This CDR3 has 14 residues. Between the trimmed V and J ends, which lost 4 bases and 1 base, there was a span of 14 bases. Here the CDR3 reads CAWTERWASYEQYF. The CDR3 DNA reads TGTGCCTGGACCGAACGGTGGGCGTCCTACGAGCAGTACTTC.

This clone was observed a handful of times. V usage is TRBV29-1 and J usage is TRBJ2-7, with D tentatively TRBD1 (6 bases). Germline assignment: CDR1 SQVTM and CDR2 ANQGSEA. This CDR3 comprises 13 residues. V shed 2 bases and J shed 6 bases, with 14 bases lying between them. CDR3 coding DNA: TGCAGCGTTGAATCAGGGGTTGAACGCGAGCAGTACTTC. Residues: CSVESGVEREQYF.